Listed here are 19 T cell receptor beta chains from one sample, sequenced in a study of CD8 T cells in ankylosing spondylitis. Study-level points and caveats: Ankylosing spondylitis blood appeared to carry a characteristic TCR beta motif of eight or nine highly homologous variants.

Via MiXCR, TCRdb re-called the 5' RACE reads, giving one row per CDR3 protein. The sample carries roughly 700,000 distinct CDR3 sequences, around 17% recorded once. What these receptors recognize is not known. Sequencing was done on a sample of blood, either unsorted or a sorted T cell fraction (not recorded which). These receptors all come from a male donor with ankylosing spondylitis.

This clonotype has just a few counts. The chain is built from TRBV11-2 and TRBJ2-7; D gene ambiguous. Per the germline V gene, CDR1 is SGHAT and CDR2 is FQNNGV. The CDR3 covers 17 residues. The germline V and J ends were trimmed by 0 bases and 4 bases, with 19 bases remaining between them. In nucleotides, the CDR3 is TGTGCCAGCAGCTTAGATGATAGCCGCCTCGGTTTATACGAGCAGTACTTC. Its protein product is CASSLDDSRLGLYEQYF. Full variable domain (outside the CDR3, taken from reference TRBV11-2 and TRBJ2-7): EAGVAQSPRYKIIEKRQSVAFWCNPISGHATLYWYQQILGQGPKLLIQFQNNGVVDDSQLPKDRFSAERLKGVDSTLKIQPAKLEDSAVYLCASSLDDSRLGLYEQYFGPGTRLTVT.

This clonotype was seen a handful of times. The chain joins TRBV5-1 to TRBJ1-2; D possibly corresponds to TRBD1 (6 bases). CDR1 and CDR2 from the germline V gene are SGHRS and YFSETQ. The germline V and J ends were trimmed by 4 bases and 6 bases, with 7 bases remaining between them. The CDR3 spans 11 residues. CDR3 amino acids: CASSKGDGYTF. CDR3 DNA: TGCGCCAGCAGCAAGGGGGATGGCTACACCTTC.

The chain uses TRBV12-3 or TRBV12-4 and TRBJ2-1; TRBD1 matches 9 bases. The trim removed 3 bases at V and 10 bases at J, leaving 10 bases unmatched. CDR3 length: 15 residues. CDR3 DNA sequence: TGTGCCAGCAGTTTGGCCGGGACAGGGACATCAGAGCAGTTCTTC. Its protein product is CASSLAGTGTSEQFF.

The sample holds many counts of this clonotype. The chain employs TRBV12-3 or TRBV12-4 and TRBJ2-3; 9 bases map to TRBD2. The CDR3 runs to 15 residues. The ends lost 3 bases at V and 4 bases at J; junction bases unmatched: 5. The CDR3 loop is CASSFKGLAADTQYF. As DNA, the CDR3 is TGTGCCAGCAGTTTTAAGGGACTAGCTGCAGATACGCAGTATTTT.

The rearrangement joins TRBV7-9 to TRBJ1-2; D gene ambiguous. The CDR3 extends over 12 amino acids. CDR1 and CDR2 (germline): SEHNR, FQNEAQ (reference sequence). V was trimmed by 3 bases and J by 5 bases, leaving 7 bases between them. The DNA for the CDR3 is TGTGCCAGCAGCTTTGAGTCTTATGGCTACACCTTC. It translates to CASSFESYGYTF.

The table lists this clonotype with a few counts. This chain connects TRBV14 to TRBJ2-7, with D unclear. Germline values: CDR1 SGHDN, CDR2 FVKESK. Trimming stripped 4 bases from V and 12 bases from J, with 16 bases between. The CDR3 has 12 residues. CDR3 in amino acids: CASSPPLRPAYF. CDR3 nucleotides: TGTGCCAGCAGCCCCCCCCTGAGACCGGCGTACTTC.

CDR3 sequence: CAISTETGDSTDTQYF. The CDR3 DNA is TGTGCCATCAGTACCGAGACAGGAGACAGCACAGATACGCAGTATTTT. This rearrangement joins TRBV10-3 to TRBJ2-3, with D tentatively TRBD1 (6 bases). CDR1 ENHRY and CDR2 SYGVKD come from the germline V gene. V lost 5 bases to trimming and J lost 0 bases, with 15 bases between them. The CDR3 runs to 16 residues.

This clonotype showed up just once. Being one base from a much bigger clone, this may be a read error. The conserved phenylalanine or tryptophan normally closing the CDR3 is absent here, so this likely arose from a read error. CDR3 region: CASSQPFDGGSGNYGYTI. In DNA form, the CDR3 reads TGTGCCAGCAGCCAACCCTTTGACGGGGGGTCTGGGAACTATGGCTACACCATC. V is TRBV4-2 and J is TRBJ1-2; a possible D gene is TRBD1 (5 bases). The CDR3 contains 18 residues. The germline V gene has CDR1 LGHNA and CDR2 YNFKEQ. The germline V and J ends were trimmed by 2 bases and 2 bases, with 21 bases remaining between them.

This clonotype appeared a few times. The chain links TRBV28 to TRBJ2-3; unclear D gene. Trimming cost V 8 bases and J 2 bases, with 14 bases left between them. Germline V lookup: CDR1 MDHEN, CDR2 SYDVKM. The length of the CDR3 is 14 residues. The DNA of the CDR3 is TGTGCCAGCCTGGGTCCTCGAACCACAGATACGCAGTATTTT. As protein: CASLGPRTTDTQYF.

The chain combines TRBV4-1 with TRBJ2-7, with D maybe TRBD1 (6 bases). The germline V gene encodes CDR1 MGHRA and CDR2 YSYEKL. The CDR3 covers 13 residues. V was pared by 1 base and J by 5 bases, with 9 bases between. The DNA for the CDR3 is TGCGCCAGCAGCCAAGGGACAGCGGACGAGCAGTACTTC. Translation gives CASSQGTADEQYF.

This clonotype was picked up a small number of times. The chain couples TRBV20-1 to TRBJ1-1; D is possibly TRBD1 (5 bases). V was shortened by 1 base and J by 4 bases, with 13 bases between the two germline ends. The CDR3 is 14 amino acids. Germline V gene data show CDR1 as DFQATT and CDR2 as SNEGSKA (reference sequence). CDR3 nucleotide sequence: TGCAGTGCTAGAGGGGGCTCCCTCTCCACTGAAGCTTTCTTT. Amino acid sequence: CSARGGSLSTEAFF.

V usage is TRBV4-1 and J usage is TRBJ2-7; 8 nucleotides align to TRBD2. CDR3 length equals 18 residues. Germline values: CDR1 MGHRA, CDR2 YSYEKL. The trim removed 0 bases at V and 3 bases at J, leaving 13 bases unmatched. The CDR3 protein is CASSQDLGSGLALYEQYF. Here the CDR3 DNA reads TGCGCCAGCAGCCAAGATCTAGGGTCTGGACTAGCACTCTACGAGCAGTACTTC.

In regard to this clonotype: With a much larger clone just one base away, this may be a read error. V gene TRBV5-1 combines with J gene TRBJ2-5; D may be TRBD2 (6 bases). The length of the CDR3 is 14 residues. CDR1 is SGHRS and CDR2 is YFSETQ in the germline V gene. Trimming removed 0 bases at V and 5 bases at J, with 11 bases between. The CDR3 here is CASSLGLVGETQYF. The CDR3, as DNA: TGCGCCAGCAGCTTGGGACTAGTGGGGGAGACCCAGTACTTC. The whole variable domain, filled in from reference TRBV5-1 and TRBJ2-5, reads KAGVTQTPRYLIKTRGQQVTLSCSPISGHRSVSWYQQTPGQGLQFLFEYFSETQRNKGNFPGRFSGRQFSNSRSEMNVSTLELGDSALYLCASSLGLVGETQYFGPGTRLLVL.

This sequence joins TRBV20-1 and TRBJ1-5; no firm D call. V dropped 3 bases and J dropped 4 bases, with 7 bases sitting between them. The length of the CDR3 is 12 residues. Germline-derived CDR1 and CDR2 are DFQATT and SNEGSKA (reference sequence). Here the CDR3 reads CSASLSNQPQHF. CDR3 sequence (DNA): TGCAGTGCTAGTTTGAGTAATCAGCCCCAGCATTTT.

DNA of the CDR3: TGTGCCAGCAGCCAGACAGAAACTCCCTACGAGCAGTACTTC. Translated, it gives CASSQTETPYEQYF. This chain uses TRBV3-1 with TRBJ2-7; tentatively, D is TRBD1 (5 bases). Trimming removed 3 bases from V and 2 bases from J, with 11 bases in between. The CDR3 covers 14 residues. Germline assignment: CDR1 LGHDT and CDR2 YNNKEL (reference sequence).

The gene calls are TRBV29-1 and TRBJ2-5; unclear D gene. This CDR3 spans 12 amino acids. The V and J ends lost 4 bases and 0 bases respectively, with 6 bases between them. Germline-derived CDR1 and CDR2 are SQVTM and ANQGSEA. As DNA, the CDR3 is TGCAGCGTTGGCCTCTACCAAGAGACCCAGTACTTC. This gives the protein CSVGLYQETQYF. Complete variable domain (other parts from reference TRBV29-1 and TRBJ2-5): SAVISQKPSRDICQRGTSLTIQCQVDSQVTMMFWYRQQPGQSLTLIATANQGSEATYESGFVIDKFPISRPNLTFSTLTVSNMSPEDSSIYLCSVGLYQETQYFGPGTRLLVL.

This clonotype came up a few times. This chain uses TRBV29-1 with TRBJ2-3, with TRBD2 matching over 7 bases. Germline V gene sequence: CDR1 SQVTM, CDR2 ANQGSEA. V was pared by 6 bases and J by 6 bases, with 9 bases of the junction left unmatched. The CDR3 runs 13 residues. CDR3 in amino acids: CSVGGPDRDTQYF. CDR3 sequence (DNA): TGCAGCGTGGGAGGGCCGGATAGGGATACGCAGTATTTT.

CDR3 loop: CASSPNSEEDEKLFF. The CDR3, as DNA: TGTGCCAGCTCACCCAACAGCGAGGAGGATGAAAAACTGTTTTTT. The chain joins TRBV18 to TRBJ1-4; the D is unclear. Germline-derived CDR1 and CDR2 are KGHSH and LQKENI. Trimming took off 3 bases at V and 6 bases at J, with 14 bases between the two ends. The CDR3 sequence is 15 residues long.

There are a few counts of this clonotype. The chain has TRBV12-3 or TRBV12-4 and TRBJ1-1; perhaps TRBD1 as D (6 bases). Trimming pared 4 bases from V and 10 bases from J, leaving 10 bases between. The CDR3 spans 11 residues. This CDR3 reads CASSSGGRAFF. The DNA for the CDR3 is TGTGCCAGCAGTTCGGGGGGGCGAGCTTTCTTT.